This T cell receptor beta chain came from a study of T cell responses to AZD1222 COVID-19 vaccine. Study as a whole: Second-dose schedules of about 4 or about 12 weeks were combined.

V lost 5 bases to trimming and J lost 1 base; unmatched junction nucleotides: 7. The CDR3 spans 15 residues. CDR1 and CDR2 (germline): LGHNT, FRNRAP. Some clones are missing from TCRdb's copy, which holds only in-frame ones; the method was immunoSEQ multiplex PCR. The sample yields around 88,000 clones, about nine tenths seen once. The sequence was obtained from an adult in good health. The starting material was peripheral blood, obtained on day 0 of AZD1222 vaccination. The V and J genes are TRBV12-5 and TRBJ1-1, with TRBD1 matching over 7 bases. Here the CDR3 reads CASGPWTGRNTEAFF. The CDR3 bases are TGTGCTAGTGGTCCCTGGACAGGAAGGAACACTGAAGCTTTCTTT.